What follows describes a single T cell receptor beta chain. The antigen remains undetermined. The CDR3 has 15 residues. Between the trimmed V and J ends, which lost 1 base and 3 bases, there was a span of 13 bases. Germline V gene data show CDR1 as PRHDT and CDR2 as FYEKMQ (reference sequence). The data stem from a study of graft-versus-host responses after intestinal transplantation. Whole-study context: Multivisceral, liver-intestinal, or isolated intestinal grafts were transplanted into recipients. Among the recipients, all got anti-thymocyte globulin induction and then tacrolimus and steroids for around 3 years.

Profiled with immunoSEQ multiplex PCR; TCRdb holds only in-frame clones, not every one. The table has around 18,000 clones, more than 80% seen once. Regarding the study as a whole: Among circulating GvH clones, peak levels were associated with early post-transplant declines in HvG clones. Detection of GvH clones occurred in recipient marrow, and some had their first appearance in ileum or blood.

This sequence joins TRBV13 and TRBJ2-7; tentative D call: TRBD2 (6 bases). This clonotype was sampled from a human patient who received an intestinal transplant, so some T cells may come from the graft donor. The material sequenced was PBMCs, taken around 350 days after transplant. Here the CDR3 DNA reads TGTGCCAGCAGCTTAGATGGGACTCGAATCTACGAGCAGTACTTC. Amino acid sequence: CASSLDGTRIYEQYF.